The TCR beta chain under discussion was sequenced for a study of OX40 agonist ivuxolimab in advanced cancers. For context, the study as a whole: Ivuxolimab was a fully human IgG2 agonistic monoclonal antibody targeting the costimulatory receptor OX40 (CD134). Intravenous ivuxolimab was administered to patients every 2 weeks at six dose levels: 0.01, 0.1, 0.3, 1.5, 3 and 10 mg/kg. Of the 50 or so patients in dose escalation, approximately 20 had hepatocellular carcinoma, about 15 had melanoma, 9 had renal cell carcinoma and 9 had head and neck cancer. In the dose-escalation cohort, approximately 82% of patients were male, and the mean age was roughly 56 years with a range of roughly 20 to 79. The point of sequencing TCRbeta in the periphery was to test whether ivuxolimab changed TCR sequence diversity and drove clonal T-cell expansion. Prior anti-PD-1, anti-PD-L1 or anti-CTLA-4 therapy was permitted, and approximately 40% of dose-escalation patients had received checkpoint inhibitors. Partial responses occurred in three dose-escalation patients: two with cutaneous melanoma and one with hepatocellular carcinoma. The paper covers the monotherapy dose-escalation part of the phase I ivuxolimab trial, which included N of about 56 patients. The research as a whole found: At doses of 0.1 to 3.0 mg/kg, clonal expansion of both CD4+ and CD8+ blood T cells was observed from baseline to week 6. In partial responders in the 0.1-3.0 mg/kg groups, normalized peripheral clonal expansion was found to be among the lowest, especially among CD8+ T cells. Low levels of normalized T-cell clonal expansion were also seen in some patients who did not respond. Which antigens the clonally expanded peripheral T cells were specific for was not determined. After ivuxolimab, expanded clones were on average more numerous among CD8+ T cells than among CD4+ T cells.

The trial excluded patients who had a history of autoimmune disease or who were on systemic immunosuppression. In every dose cohort, peripheral blood was drawn for TCR sequencing at baseline, cycle 4 day 1, and cycle 7 day 1. Samples came from an open-label, multicenter, first-in-human phase I dose-escalation trial of ivuxolimab. Adults with locally advanced or metastatic melanoma, renal cell, hepatocellular, or head and neck squamous cell carcinoma were enrolled in the trial. Before TCR sequencing, CD4+ T cells and CD8+ T cells from peripheral blood were sorted into separate populations. The cysteine opens and the phenylalanine closes a CDR3 of 15 amino acids. Kept here is only the CDR3 DNA, which spans 45 bases and is read in frame from base 1. CDR1 and CDR2, per the germline V gene (reference sequence), are LNHDA and SQIVND. After removal of 3 bases from V and 6 bases from J, the junction retains 9 bases not matched to a gene.

Genomic DNA was isolated from the sorted cells so that the TCRbeta CDR3 region could be sequenced. TCRbeta CDR3 regions were sequenced using the immunoSEQ Assay. The table comes from immuneACCESS by way of TCRdb, which keeps in-frame sequences with V and J called. Part of the clones is missing from these tables; in studies checked, under half for an unresolved V gene and the rest for unknown reasons. A total of fewer than 45,000 clones appear in this sample, approximately 85% of them only once. Of the sample, 16% falls within the top ten clones. As to this clone: Its binding antigen is unknown. Base qualities are not at hand, and no much larger clone is one base apart.

The sample consisted of CD4+ or CD8+ T cells sorted from blood, taken in a trial of the OX40 agonist ivuxolimab. In this chain, TRBV19 is recombined with TRBJ1-2; the junction holds 8 bases that match TRBD1. This TCR was recovered from an adult with an advanced solid tumor such as melanoma, head and neck, liver or kidney cancer. The encoded CDR3 is CASSMGLQGVDGYTF. The nucleotides read TGTGCCAGTAGTATGGGCCTACAGGGGGTGGATGGCTACACCTTC.